This TCR beta chain was recorded in a study of cytomegalovirus exposure and HLA in healthy donors. The trim removed 1 base at V and 3 bases at J, leaving 13 bases unmatched. Germline V gene lookup returns CDR1 SGHTA and CDR2 FQGTGA. This CDR3 is built from 18 residues. The protocol was immunoSEQ multiplex PCR, while the TCRdb copy is restricted to in-frame clones and leaves out a portion. The sample holds fewer than 120,000 clones, roughly nine tenths seen once. Findings of the study overall: It was confirmed in vitro that a few of the CMV-associated chains were specific for CMV antigens. Subsequent analysis of the 120 or so validation repertoires found a tendency for first-cohort TCR clusters to co-occur. Most observed TCR sequences were rare, whereas some public TCRs were detected in many donors.

The donors formed part of the roughly 120-subject validation cohort, distinct from the roughly 660-subject first cohort. Of note for this clone: No antigen is known for it.

This chain connects TRBV7-3 to TRBJ1-2; 8 positions agree with TRBD1. Sequencing was performed on PBMCs. The origin of this receptor is a woman younger than 30 in good health and CMV-seronegative. CDR3 sequence (DNA): TGTGCCAGCAGCTTAAACCCCCTACAGGGGGGCTACGACTATGGCTACACCTTC. Its translation is CASSLNPLQGGYDYGYTF.